These 12 T cell receptor beta chains came from one sample sequenced in a study of blood T cell repertoires in COVID-19. Using immunoSEQ multiplex PCR, the repertoire was profiled, and TCRdb retains in-frame clones only, with some absent. Of roughly 200,000 clones in the sample, about four fifths are singletons; the top ten hold less than 9.5%. Input material: peripheral blood. Receptors originate from an older woman with COVID-19, enrolled during active disease.

A single count supports this clone. V is TRBV20-1 and J is TRBJ1-5; D unresolved. Trimming took off 3 bases at V and 7 bases at J, with 7 bases between the two ends. Germline-derived CDR1 and CDR2 are DFQATT and SNEGSKA (reference sequence). The CDR3 has 11 amino acids. The DNA of the CDR3 is TGCAGTGCTAGGGGAGGGCAGCCCCAGCATTTT. It encodes CSARGGQPQHF.

CDR3 region: CASSRKTGTGDTGELFF. The DNA for the CDR3 is TGTGCCAGCAGCCGAAAGACCGGGACAGGGGACACCGGGGAGCTGTTTTTT. This chain uses TRBV13 with TRBJ2-2, with TRBD1 matching over 10 bases. This CDR3 contains 17 residues. Germline V lookup: CDR1 PRHDT, CDR2 FYEKMQ (reference sequence). Unmatched junction bases numbered 9, after V lost 5 bases and J lost 3 bases. Supplemented by reference TRBV13 and TRBJ2-2, the full variable domain reads AAGVIQSPRHLIKEKRETATLKCYPIPRHDTVYWYQQGPGQDPQFLISFYEKMQSDKGSIPDRFSAQQFSDYHSELNMSSLELGDSALYFCASSRKTGTGDTGELFFGEGSRLTVL.

V usage is TRBV7-9 and J usage is TRBJ1-6; D not certain. V was trimmed by 1 base and J by 10 bases, leaving 8 bases between them. The CDR3 spans 13 residues. Germline lookup yields CDR1 SEHNR and CDR2 FQNEAQ (reference sequence). The CDR3 region is CASSLGEVSPLHF. The CDR3 DNA sequence: TGTGCCAGCAGCTTAGGGGAGGTGTCACCCCTCCACTTT.

This sequence joins TRBV5-1 and TRBJ1-1; TRBD1 aligns across 8 bases. V was pared by 2 bases and J by 7 bases, with 7 bases of the junction left unmatched. The germline gives CDR1 SGHRS, CDR2 YFSETQ. This CDR3 region has 14 residues. The CDR3 reads CASSFQGADGEAFF. The CDR3 bases are TGCGCCAGCAGCTTCCAGGGGGCCGACGGTGAAGCTTTCTTT.

The genes are TRBV19 and TRBJ2-7, with D perhaps TRBD2 (6 bases). Trimming removed 5 bases at V and 3 bases at J, with 17 bases between. Germline CDR1 is LNHDA and CDR2 is SQIVND (reference sequence). The CDR3 is made up of 15 amino acids. The CDR3 DNA sequence: TGTGCCAGTAGTTCCTTCCGGGACGGGGGCTACGAGCAGTACTTC. Translated: CASSSFRDGGYEQYF.

The rearrangement joins TRBV6-6 to TRBJ1-5, with 7 bases lining up with TRBD1. CDR3 length: 16 residues. With 3 bases clipped from V and 6 bases from J, the junction kept 11 bases outside the gene matches. The germline CDR1 and CDR2 sequences are MNHNY and SVGAGI (reference sequence). The CDR3 spells CASSYPRQGTLQPQHF. DNA for the CDR3: TGTGCCAGCAGTTATCCCCGACAGGGAACGCTTCAGCCCCAGCATTTT.

The chain combines TRBV9 with TRBJ1-1; D ambiguous. Germline CDR1 SGDLS, CDR2 YYNGEE. The CDR3 has 14 residues. V lost 0 bases and J 1 base, leaving 7 bases between the germline ends. The CDR3 DNA sequence: TGTGCCAGCAGCGTAGTCTCAGAGAACACTGAAGCTTTCTTT. Translated: CASSVVSENTEAFF.

The genes are TRBV30 and TRBJ2-3, with 7 bases aligning to TRBD1. With V trimmed by 3 bases and J by 4 bases, 13 bases remained unmatched. CDR1 is GTSNPN and CDR2 is SVGIG in the germline V gene (reference sequence). This CDR3 contains 16 residues. The CDR3 bases are TGTGCCTGGAGGGCTCGACAGGGTTTTAGCCCAGATACGCAGTATTTT. Translation: CAWRARQGFSPDTQYF. Full variable domain (rest looked up from reference TRBV30 and TRBJ2-3): SQTIHQWPATLVQPVGSPLSLECTVEGTSNPNLYWYRQAAGRGLQLLFYSVGIGQISSEVPQNLSASRPQDRQFILSSKKLLLSDSGFYLCAWRARQGFSPDTQYFGPGTRLTVL.

The chain combines TRBV27 with TRBJ1-2; TRBD1 aligns across 12 bases. Unmatched junction bases numbered 2, after V lost 6 bases and J lost 3 bases. The germline V gene has CDR1 MNHEY and CDR2 SMNVEV (reference sequence). This CDR3 spans 14 amino acids. CDR3 sequence: CASRGTGGYYGYTF. The DNA for the CDR3 is TGTGCCAGCAGGGGGACAGGGGGCTACTATGGCTACACCTTC.

The J gene is TRBJ2-5, the V gene TRBV5-1; 7 positions agree with TRBD2. Germline V gene sequence: CDR1 SGHRS, CDR2 YFSETQ. The V gene end was trimmed by 0 bases and the J gene end by 2 bases; junction bases not matched to a gene: 7. CDR3 length: 16 amino acids. CDR3 sequence: CASSLGSAGLQETQYF. For the CDR3, the DNA is TGCGCCAGCAGCTTGGGTTCAGCGGGGTTACAAGAGACCCAGTACTTC.

The CDR3 nucleotides are TGCGCCAGCAGCCCCCTAGCGGGTTTTATAACTAGCACAGATACGCAGTATTTT. Translating gives CASSPLAGFITSTDTQYF. The chain links TRBV5-1 to TRBJ2-3; 8 bases are shared with TRBD2. Germline CDR1 reads SGHRS; CDR2 reads YFSETQ. The CDR3 totals 18 residues. V lost 4 bases and J lost 0; bases outside the gene matches: 13.

The chain employs TRBV19 and TRBJ1-1; D not resolved. Trimming took 10 bases from V and 5 from J, leaving 17 bases between them. CDR1 LNHDA and CDR2 SQIVND come from the germline V gene (reference sequence). The CDR3 extends over 13 amino acids. The CDR3 region has the DNA TGTGCCACCTCCCGAGGGCCCCGGACTGAAGCTTTCTTT. It translates to CATSRGPRTEAFF.